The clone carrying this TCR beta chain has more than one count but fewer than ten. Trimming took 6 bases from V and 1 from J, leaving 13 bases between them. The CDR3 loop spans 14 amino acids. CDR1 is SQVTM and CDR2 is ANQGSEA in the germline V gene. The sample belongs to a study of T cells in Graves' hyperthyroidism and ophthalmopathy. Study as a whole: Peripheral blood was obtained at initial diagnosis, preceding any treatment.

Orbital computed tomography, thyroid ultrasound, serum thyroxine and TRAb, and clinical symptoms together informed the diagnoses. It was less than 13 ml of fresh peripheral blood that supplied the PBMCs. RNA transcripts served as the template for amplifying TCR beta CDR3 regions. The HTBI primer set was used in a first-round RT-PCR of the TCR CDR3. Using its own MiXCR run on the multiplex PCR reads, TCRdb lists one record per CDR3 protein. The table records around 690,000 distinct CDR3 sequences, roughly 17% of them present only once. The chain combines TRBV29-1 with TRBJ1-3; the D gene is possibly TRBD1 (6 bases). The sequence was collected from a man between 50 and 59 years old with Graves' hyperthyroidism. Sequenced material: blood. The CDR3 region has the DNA TGCAGCGTAGACCTAGGGGGGTCTGGAAACACCATATATTTT. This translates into CSVDLGGSGNTIYF.